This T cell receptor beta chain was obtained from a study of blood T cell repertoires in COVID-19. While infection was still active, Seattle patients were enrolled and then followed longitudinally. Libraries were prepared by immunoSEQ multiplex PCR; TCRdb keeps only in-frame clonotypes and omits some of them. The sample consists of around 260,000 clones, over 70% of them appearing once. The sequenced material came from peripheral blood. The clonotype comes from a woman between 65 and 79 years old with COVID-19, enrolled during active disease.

CDR3 sequence (DNA): TGTGCCAGCGGAGACGGGTGGAGTGGTGAAAAACTGTTTTTT. It encodes CASGDGWSGEKLFF. V usage is TRBV6-5 and J usage is TRBJ1-4; no clear D. Trimming removed 8 bases at V and 7 bases at J, with 17 bases between. Germline V gene sequence: CDR1 MNHEY, CDR2 SVGAGI. The CDR3 is 14 residues long.